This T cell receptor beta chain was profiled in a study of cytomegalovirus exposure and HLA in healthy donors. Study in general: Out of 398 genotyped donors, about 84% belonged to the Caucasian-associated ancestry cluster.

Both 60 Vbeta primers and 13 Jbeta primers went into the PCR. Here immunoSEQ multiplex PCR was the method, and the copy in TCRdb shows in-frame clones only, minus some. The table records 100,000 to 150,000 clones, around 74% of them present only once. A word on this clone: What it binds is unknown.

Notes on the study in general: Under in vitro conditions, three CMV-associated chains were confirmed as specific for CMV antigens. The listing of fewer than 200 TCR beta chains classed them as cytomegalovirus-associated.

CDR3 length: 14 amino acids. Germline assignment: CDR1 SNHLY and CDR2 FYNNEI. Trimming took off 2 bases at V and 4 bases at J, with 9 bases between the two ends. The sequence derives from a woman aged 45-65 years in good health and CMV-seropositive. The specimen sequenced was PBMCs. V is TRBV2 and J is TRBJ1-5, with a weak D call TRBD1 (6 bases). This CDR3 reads CASSEMQGNQPQHF. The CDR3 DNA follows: TGTGCCAGCAGTGAAATGCAGGGGAATCAGCCCCAGCATTTT.